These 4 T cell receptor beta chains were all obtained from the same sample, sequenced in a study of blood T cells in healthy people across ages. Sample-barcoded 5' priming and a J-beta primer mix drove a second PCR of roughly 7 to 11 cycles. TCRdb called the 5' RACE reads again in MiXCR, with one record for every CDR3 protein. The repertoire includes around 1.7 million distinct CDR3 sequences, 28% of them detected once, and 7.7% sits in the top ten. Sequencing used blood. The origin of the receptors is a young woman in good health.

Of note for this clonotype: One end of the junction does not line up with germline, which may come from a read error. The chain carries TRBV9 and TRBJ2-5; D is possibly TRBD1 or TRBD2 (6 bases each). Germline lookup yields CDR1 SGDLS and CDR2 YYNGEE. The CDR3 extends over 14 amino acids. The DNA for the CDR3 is TGTGCCGGCAGCGGACTGGACGGGGGCGACGAACAGTACTTC. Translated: CAGSGLDGGDEQYF.

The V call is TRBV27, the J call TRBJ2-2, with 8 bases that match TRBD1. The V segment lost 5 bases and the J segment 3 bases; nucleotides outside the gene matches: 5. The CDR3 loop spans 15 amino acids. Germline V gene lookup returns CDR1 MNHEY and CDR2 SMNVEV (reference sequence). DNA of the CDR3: TGTGCCAGCAGTCCTGACAGGGGCTACACCGGGGAGCTGTTTTTT. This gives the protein CASSPDRGYTGELFF.

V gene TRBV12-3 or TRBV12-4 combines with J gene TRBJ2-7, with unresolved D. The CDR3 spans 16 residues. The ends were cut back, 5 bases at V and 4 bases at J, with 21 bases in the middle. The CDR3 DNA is TGTGCCAGCAGTCCCGGATTTCAGACCCCCTCTTACGAGCAGTACTTC. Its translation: CASSPGFQTPSYEQYF.

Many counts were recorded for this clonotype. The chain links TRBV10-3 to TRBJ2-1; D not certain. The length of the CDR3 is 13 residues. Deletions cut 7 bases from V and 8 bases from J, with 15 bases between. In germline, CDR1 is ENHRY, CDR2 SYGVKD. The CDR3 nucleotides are TGTGCCATCAAGGGCCCCTCGGTTGATGAGCAGTTCTTC. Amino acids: CAIKGPSVDEQFF.